A single sample gave rise to the 14 T cell receptor beta chains below, sequenced in a study of blood T cell repertoires in COVID-19. Using immunoSEQ multiplex PCR, the repertoire was profiled, and TCRdb retains in-frame clones only, with some absent. Altogether some 220,000 clones are present, approximately 83% being singletons, with the ten largest covering more than 5.5%. Sequenced sample: peripheral blood. These receptors originate from a human donor in a cohort sampled during active COVID-19.

The chain employs TRBV27 and TRBJ1-2, with D perhaps TRBD1 (5 bases). This CDR3 has 17 residues. From germline, CDR1 is MNHEY and CDR2 SMNVEV (reference sequence). V gave up 5 bases and J gave up 4 bases, with 23 bases separating them. The CDR3 protein is CASSLVPIRQIRYGYTF. The CDR3 DNA is TGTGCCAGCAGTCTTGTGCCCATCCGACAGATCCGCTATGGCTACACCTTC.

The chain combines TRBV7-9 with TRBJ2-2, with 11 bases aligning to TRBD2. This CDR3 comprises 16 residues. The V gene's germline CDR1 is SEHNR and CDR2 FQNEAQ (reference sequence). The ends lost 2 bases at V and 4 bases at J; junction bases unmatched: 3. CDR3 coding DNA: TGTGCCAGCAGCTTATTAGCGGGAGGGCCCACCGGGGAGCTGTTTTTT. Protein: CASSLLAGGPTGELFF.

The CDR3 region is CASGGRETQYF. Here the CDR3 DNA reads TGTGCCAGCGGGGGGAGAGAGACCCAGTACTTC. The chain joins TRBV2 to TRBJ2-5, with a possible D match to TRBD2 (6 bases). The CDR3 is 11 amino acids. V shed 8 bases and J shed 4 bases, with 8 bases lying between them. CDR1 is SNHLY, CDR2 FYNNEI, per germline.

The chain recombines TRBV19 with TRBJ2-7, with 7 bases that match TRBD2. V shed 2 bases, J shed 2 bases, and the junction held 3 bases outside the gene matches. CDR1 and CDR2 from the germline V gene are LNHDA and SQIVND (reference sequence). The CDR3 is made up of 14 amino acids. CDR3 sequence reads: CASSILAGAYEQYF. CDR3 in DNA: TGTGCCAGTAGTATATTGGCGGGGGCCTACGAGCAGTACTTC.

This clone showed up just a few times. V is TRBV7-9 and J is TRBJ1-1, with D possibly TRBD1 on 6 matching bases. V lost 1 base and J 1 base, leaving 16 bases between the germline ends. Germline CDR1 is SEHNR and CDR2 is FQNEAQ (reference sequence). This CDR3 region has 17 residues. CDR3 sequence reads: CASSLVWAGDENTEAFF. The CDR3 DNA follows: TGTGCCAGCAGCTTAGTTTGGGCAGGGGACGAGAACACTGAAGCTTTCTTT.

The V and J genes are TRBV15 and TRBJ2-6; perhaps TRBD2 as D (5 bases). V lost 0 bases to trimming and J lost 0 bases, with 9 bases between them. CDR1 is LNHNV and CDR2 is YYDKDF in the germline V gene (reference sequence). There are 17 residues in the CDR3. CDR3 sequence: CATSRDLRGSGANVLTF. The CDR3 coding sequence is TGTGCCACCAGCAGAGATTTACGGGGCTCTGGGGCCAACGTCCTGACTTTC.

As regards this clone: The same CDR3 is also encoded by other DNA sequences in this sample. This chain uses TRBV5-1 with TRBJ1-1; D uncertain. Germline CDR1 and CDR2: SGHRS and YFSETQ. V lost 4 bases, J lost 1 base, and 8 bases lay in between. The CDR3 is made up of 13 amino acids. The CDR3 nucleotides are TGCGCCAGCAGCCCCGCAGGGAACACTGAAGCTTTCTTT. Translation: CASSPAGNTEAFF.

The chain employs TRBV5-1 and TRBJ2-1; 10 bases align to TRBD2. The germline gives CDR1 SGHRS, CDR2 YFSETQ. This CDR3 spans 16 amino acids. The trim removed 4 bases at V and 7 bases at J, leaving 11 bases unmatched. CDR3 DNA sequence: TGCGCCAGCAGCCTATTGGCTAGCGGGAGAACGAATGAGCAGTTCTTC. It is translated as CASSLLASGRTNEQFF.

The rearrangement uses TRBV28 and TRBJ1-2; D is uncertain. Germline-derived CDR1 and CDR2 are MDHEN and SYDVKM. V gave up 6 bases and J gave up 5 bases, with 7 bases separating them. CDR3 size: 11 residues. The CDR3 here is CASRRGYGYTF. CDR3 DNA: TGTGCCAGCAGAAGAGGATATGGCTACACCTTC.

The rearrangement uses TRBV5-1 and TRBJ2-5; TRBD1 matches at 8 bases. Trimming removed 4 bases from V and 4 bases from J; junction bases left unmatched: 9. The length of the CDR3 is 15 residues. Looked up from germline, CDR1 is SGHRS and CDR2 is YFSETQ. CDR3 amino acids: CASSRQTGAGETQYF. In DNA, the CDR3 is TGCGCCAGCAGCCGTCAGACAGGGGCCGGAGAGACCCAGTACTTC.

This clone was counted between two and nine times. This rearrangement joins TRBV5-1 to TRBJ2-3, with 7 bases that match TRBD1. This CDR3 contains 17 residues. Germline V CDR1 and CDR2: SGHRS, YFSETQ. The J segment lost 2 bases and the V segment lost 6 bases, leaving 15 bases of the junction unmatched. The CDR3 DNA sequence: TGCGCCAGCACCGAGGGGGCGCGATTAGATATCACAGATACGCAGTATTTT. Translating it yields CASTEGARLDITDTQYF.

The rearrangement links TRBV24-1 to TRBJ2-3, with 9 bases lining up with TRBD2. Trimming took 1 base from V and 5 from J; bases not matched to a gene: 6. The CDR3 runs to 16 residues. Germline V CDR1 and CDR2: KGHDR, SFDVKD. The CDR3 bases are TGTGCCACCAGTGATTTCCCGCGGGAGGGCGGAGATACGCAGTATTTT. Its translation: CATSDFPREGGDTQYF.

The chain employs TRBV11-1 and TRBJ2-5; 9 bases fit TRBD1. Germline loops: CDR1 SGHAT, CDR2 FQDESV (reference sequence). The CDR3 runs to 14 residues. The trim removed 5 bases at V and 5 bases at J, leaving 6 bases unmatched. CDR3 in amino acids: CASSQGQGMETQYF. CDR3 in DNA: TGTGCCAGCAGCCAAGGACAGGGGATGGAGACCCAGTACTTC.

This chain joins TRBV13 and TRBJ2-7; 8 bases are shared with TRBD2. The CDR3 extends over 18 amino acids. Germline assignment: CDR1 PRHDT and CDR2 FYEKMQ (reference sequence). With V trimmed by 0 bases and J by 0 bases, 10 bases remained unmatched. CDR3 amino acids: CASSLGGLGSGTSYEQYF. CDR3 DNA: TGTGCCAGCAGCTTAGGGGGCTTGGGTAGCGGGACCTCCTACGAGCAGTACTTC.